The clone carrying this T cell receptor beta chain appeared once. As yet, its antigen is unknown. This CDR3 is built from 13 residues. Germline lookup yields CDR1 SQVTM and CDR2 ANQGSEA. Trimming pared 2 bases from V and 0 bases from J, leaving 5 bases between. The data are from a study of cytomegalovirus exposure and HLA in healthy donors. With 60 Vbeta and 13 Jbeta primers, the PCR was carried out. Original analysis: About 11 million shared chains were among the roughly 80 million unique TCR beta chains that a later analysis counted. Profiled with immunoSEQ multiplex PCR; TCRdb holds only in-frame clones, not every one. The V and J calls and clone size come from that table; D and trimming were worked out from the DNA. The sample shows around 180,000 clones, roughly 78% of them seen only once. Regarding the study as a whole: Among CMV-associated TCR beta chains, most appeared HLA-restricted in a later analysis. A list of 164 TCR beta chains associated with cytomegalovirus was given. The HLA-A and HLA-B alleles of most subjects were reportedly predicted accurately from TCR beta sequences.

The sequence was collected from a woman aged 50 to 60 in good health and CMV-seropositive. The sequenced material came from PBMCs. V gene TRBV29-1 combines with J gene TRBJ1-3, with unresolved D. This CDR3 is CSVEQYSGNTIYF. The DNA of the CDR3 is TGCAGCGTTGAACAGTACTCTGGAAACACCATATATTTT.